The 30 T cell receptor beta chains below all came from one sample that was sequenced in a study of blood T cell repertoires in COVID-19. TCRdb's copy holds only in-frame clones and misses some; the assay was immunoSEQ multiplex PCR. Here the sample spans a few hundred thousand clones, about 80% being singletons. The sample comprised peripheral blood. Receptors originate from a man aged 80 or over with acute or convalescent COVID-19.

This chain uses TRBV19 with TRBJ1-1; tentative D call: TRBD1 (6 bases). The length of the CDR3 is 11 residues. V was pared by 6 bases and J by 9 bases, with 11 bases between. Germline lookup yields CDR1 LNHDA and CDR2 SQIVND (reference sequence). This chain's CDR3 is CASRKQGKAFF. Written as DNA, the CDR3 is TGTGCCAGTAGGAAACAGGGCAAAGCTTTCTTT. Looking up the rest from reference TRBV19 and TRBJ1-1 gives the full variable domain: DGGITQSPKYLFRKEGQNVTLSCEQNLNHDAMYWYRQDPGQGLRLIYYSQIVNDFQKGDIAEGYSVSREKKESFPLTVTSAQKNPTAFYLCASRKQGKAFFGQGTRLTVV.

About this clone itself: The junction shows a germline mismatch at one end, possibly a read error. The chain is built from TRBV28 and TRBJ1-5; perhaps TRBD1 as D (5 bases). The CDR3 runs 16 residues. Germline CDR1 is MDHEN and CDR2 is SYDVKM. This CDR3 is CASSLFPGNSNQPQHF. The CDR3 DNA reads TGTGCCAGCAGCTTATTCCCAGGGAATAGCAATCAGCCCCAGCATTTT.

The rearrangement uses TRBV28 and TRBJ1-4; D possibly corresponds to TRBD1 (5 bases). Germline CDR1 is MDHEN and CDR2 is SYDVKM. V lost 2 bases and J 6 bases, leaving 13 bases between the germline ends. The CDR3 spans 15 residues. The CDR3 is CASSLGQGGDEKLFF. The CDR3 DNA is TGTGCCAGCAGTTTAGGTCAGGGCGGGGATGAAAAACTGTTTTTT.

This sequence joins TRBV24-1 and TRBJ2-1; D is ambiguous. Per the germline V gene, CDR1 is KGHDR and CDR2 is SFDVKD. This CDR3 region has 17 residues. Trimming cost V 0 bases and J 0 bases, with 11 bases left between them. The CDR3 nucleotides read TGTGCCACCAGTGATTTGTTTCGCGATGGCTCCTACAATGAGCAGTTCTTC. This sequence encodes CATSDLFRDGSYNEQFF.

This sequence joins TRBV21-1 and TRBJ2-5; the listed D gene, TRBD1, was not tested against the DNA. TRBV21-1 is labeled a pseudogene. CDR3 length: 15 amino acids. DNA for the CDR3: TGTGCCAGCAGCATCGGACAGGGATATCAAGAGACCCAGTACTTC. Protein sequence: CASSIGQGYQETQYF.

This clone came up once. V is TRBV6-5 and J is TRBJ1-5; D may be TRBD1 (6 bases). Germline-derived CDR1 and CDR2 are MNHEY and SVGAGI. Trimming removed 6 bases from V and 2 bases from J, with 8 bases in between. The CDR3 is made up of 13 amino acids. CDR3 DNA sequence: TGTGCCAGCAGGGCAGGGGGCAATCAGCCCCAGCATTTT. This encodes CASRAGGNQPQHF.

J is TRBJ1-5 and V is TRBV21-1; the table assigns TRBD1, which was not confirmed against the DNA. TRBV21-1 counts as a pseudogene. The CDR3 is made up of 19 amino acids. Here the CDR3 DNA reads TGTGCCAGCAGCAAAGCGCTAGGACAGGGGCTCGTAAGCAATCAGCCCCAGCATTTT. As protein: CASSKALGQGLVSNQPQHF.

The V call is TRBV7-2, the J call TRBJ2-1; D unclear. V was clipped by 2 bases and J by 4 bases, with 6 bases between them. This CDR3 spans 13 amino acids. Germline lookup yields CDR1 SGHTA and CDR2 FQGNSA. CDR3 amino acids: CASSLSRYNEQFF. The CDR3 region has the DNA TGTGCCAGCAGCTTATCGCGTTACAATGAGCAGTTCTTC.

This clone was observed a single time. Additional DNA sequences in this sample encode the identical CDR3. Here the CDR3 reads CSARGGHEQYF. CDR3 DNA: TGCAGTGCTAGAGGAGGCCACGAGCAGTACTTC. This chain joins TRBV20-1 and TRBJ2-7; D not resolved. The V end was cut by 1 base, the J end by 5 bases, with 6 bases between. This CDR3 is 11 amino acids long. CDR1 and CDR2 (germline): DFQATT, SNEGSKA (reference sequence).

The chain joins TRBV6-5 to TRBJ1-1; TRBD1 agrees at 8 bases. The trim removed 4 bases at V and 4 bases at J, leaving 2 bases unmatched. The CDR3 has 13 amino acids. The germline gives CDR1 MNHEY, CDR2 SVGAGI. CDR3 in amino acids: CASSSQGVTEAFF. The CDR3 DNA reads as TGTGCCAGCAGTTCACAGGGGGTCACTGAAGCTTTCTTT.

A word on this clone: The limits of the CDR3 on the DNA are not certain, so only TCRdb's listed CDR3 is given. The V gene is TRBV6-5, the J gene TRBJ2-7; TRBD1 was called by the table and not checked on the DNA. The CDR3 contains 15 residues when both ends are counted. Germline CDR1 reads MNHEY; CDR2 reads SVGAGI. The CDR3 loop reads CASSTSDRATQQQYF.

This clone was observed a single time. This chain links TRBV18 with TRBJ1-5; no reliable D call. Trimming removed 0 bases at V and 5 bases at J, with 14 bases between. The length of the CDR3 is 16 residues. CDR1 KGHSH and CDR2 LQKENI come from the germline V gene. The DNA of the CDR3 is TGTGCCAGCTCACCACCTGGACCGATGGGAGATCAGCCCCAGCATTTT. It translates to CASSPPGPMGDQPQHF.

The gene calls are TRBV27 and TRBJ2-3; D is undetermined. CDR1 MNHEY and CDR2 SMNVEV come from the germline V gene (reference sequence). Between the trimmed V and J ends, which lost 6 bases and 1 base, there was a span of 14 bases. CDR3 length: 15 amino acids. CDR3 in amino acids: CASSVLGIGTDTQYF. The DNA for the CDR3 is TGTGCCAGCAGCGTTCTAGGTATTGGCACAGATACGCAGTATTTT.

V usage is TRBV25-1 and J usage is TRBJ1-4, with a possible D match to TRBD1 (6 bases). The germline CDR1 and CDR2 sequences are MGHDK and SYGVNS. V shed 4 bases and J shed 2 bases, with 14 bases lying between them. There are 16 residues in the CDR3. CDR3 amino acids: CASSAYRVATNEKLFF. Here the CDR3 DNA reads TGTGCCAGCAGTGCGTACAGGGTAGCCACTAATGAAAAACTGTTTTTT.

This clone has just one count. This chain links TRBV5-1 with TRBJ2-1; 8 bases agree with TRBD2. The germline V gene encodes CDR1 SGHRS and CDR2 YFSETQ. The V gene end was trimmed by 3 bases and the J gene end by 4 bases; junction bases not matched to a gene: 33. The CDR3 contains 24 residues. CDR3 amino acids: CASSYSNPTGWFGGREGRYNEQFF. As DNA, the CDR3 is TGCGCCAGCAGCTACTCAAACCCTACGGGGTGGTTCGGGGGACGGGAGGGCCGGTACAATGAGCAGTTCTTC.

This rearrangement joins TRBV5-6 to TRBJ2-3, with D perhaps matching TRBD2 (5 bases). Per germline, CDR1 SGHDT and CDR2 YYEEEE. CDR3 size: 15 residues. V shed 4 bases and J shed 2 bases, with 14 bases lying between them. CDR3 sequence (DNA): TGTGCCAGCAGCCCTGGACTGATAGTCACAGATACGCAGTATTTT. Translating gives CASSPGLIVTDTQYF.

The rearrangement links TRBV11-3 to TRBJ1-4; a possible D gene is TRBD1 (6 bases). V lost 1 base, J lost 8 bases, and 8 bases lay in between. Germline assignment: CDR1 SGHNT and CDR2 YENEEA. There are 13 residues in the CDR3. For the CDR3, the DNA is TGTGCCAGCAGCTTAGGGACAGACGAAAAACTGTTTTTT. It is translated as CASSLGTDEKLFF.

The chain recombines TRBV5-1 with TRBJ1-3; 7 bases match TRBD1. The CDR3 consists of 16 residues. J was trimmed by 5 bases and V by 0 bases; bases with no gene match: 8. Looked up from germline, CDR1 is SGHRS and CDR2 is YFSETQ. The DNA of the CDR3 is TGCGCCAGCAGCTTGGGGAACAGGGGATGGAGAAACACCATATATTTT. This codes for CASSLGNRGWRNTIYF.

This chain connects TRBV7-9 to TRBJ2-1; 11 nucleotides line up with TRBD1. The length of the CDR3 is 15 residues. Germline loops: CDR1 SEHNR, CDR2 FQNEAQ (reference sequence). Trimming removed 1 base from V and 9 bases from J; junction bases left unmatched: 5. CDR3 amino acids: CASSLGLGQGGEQFF. The CDR3 coding sequence is TGTGCCAGCAGCTTAGGGTTGGGACAGGGGGGTGAGCAGTTCTTC.

The chain couples TRBV23-1 to TRBJ1-4, with 7 bases identical to TRBD1. TRBV23-1 qualifies as an ORF whose function is uncertain. The CDR3 totals 18 residues. V lost 0 bases to trimming and J lost 0 bases; unmatched junction nucleotides: 7. CDR3 region: CASSQSGQGVATNEKLFF. The CDR3 coding sequence is TGCGCCAGCAGTCAATCGGGGCAGGGGGTTGCAACTAATGAAAAACTGTTTTTT.

The chain links TRBV11-3 to TRBJ1-1; 9 bases match TRBD1. The CDR3 has 16 amino acids. The V segment lost 5 bases and the J segment 2 bases; nucleotides outside the gene matches: 9. Germline CDR1 and CDR2: SGHNT and YENEEA. The CDR3 DNA sequence: TGTGCCAGCAGCCAGCACGGGGGACAGGGAAACACTGAAGCTTTCTTT. Its translation is CASSQHGGQGNTEAFF.

This sequence joins TRBV20-1 and TRBJ2-5; 10 positions agree with TRBD2. Germline CDR1 reads DFQATT; CDR2 reads SNEGSKA (reference sequence). The J segment lost 1 base and the V segment lost 3 bases, leaving 8 bases of the junction unmatched. CDR3 length: 16 amino acids. CDR3 nucleotide sequence: TGCAGTGCTAGTAATGTTCTAGCGGGGGCCCAAGAGACCCAGTACTTC. Translation: CSASNVLAGAQETQYF.

The chain uses TRBV7-2 and TRBJ2-5; TRBD1 is a possible D gene (6 bases). The CDR3 has 14 amino acids. The germline V gene has CDR1 SGHTA and CDR2 FQGNSA. The V and J ends lost 3 bases and 1 base respectively, with 9 bases between them. Here the CDR3 DNA reads TGTGCCAGCAGCTTGCGCAGGGGCCAAGAGACCCAGTACTTC. It specifies CASSLRRGQETQYF.

V usage is TRBV5-1 and J usage is TRBJ2-3, with 8 bases that match TRBD1. The V and J ends lost 4 bases and 3 bases, in that order; junction bases with no gene match: 7. The CDR3 length is 15 residues. The germline V gene has CDR1 SGHRS and CDR2 YFSETQ. The CDR3 reads CASSTPGQATDTQYF. CDR3 DNA: TGCGCCAGCAGCACCCCGGGACAGGCAACAGATACGCAGTATTTT. Full variable domain (outside the CDR3, taken from reference TRBV5-1 and TRBJ2-3): KAGVTQTPRYLIKTRGQQVTLSCSPISGHRSVSWYQQTPGQGLQFLFEYFSETQRNKGNFPGRFSGRQFSNSRSEMNVSTLELGDSALYLCASSTPGQATDTQYFGPGTRLTVL.

This chain links TRBV24-1 with TRBJ2-3, with TRBD2 identical over 13 bases. Unmatched junction bases numbered 13, after V lost 3 bases and J lost 8 bases. The CDR3 is 18 amino acids. Germline CDR1 KGHDR, CDR2 SFDVKD. The CDR3 is CATSDITGTSGDPGTQYF. CDR3 DNA sequence: TGTGCCACCAGTGATATAACCGGGACTAGCGGGGACCCGGGTACGCAGTATTTT.

The CDR3 coding sequence is TGTGCCAGCAGTTACAGGGGGAGAAGTAAGAACACTGAAGCTTTCTTT. Translating gives CASSYRGRSKNTEAFF. The chain uses TRBV6-5 and TRBJ1-1; D may be TRBD1 (6 bases). This CDR3 is 16 amino acids long. The germline V gene encodes CDR1 MNHEY and CDR2 SVGAGI. The V end was cut by 2 bases, the J end by 1 base, with 14 bases between.

The chain has TRBV14 and TRBJ2-7; the D is unclear. Trimming cost V 1 base and J 6 bases, with 7 bases left between them. The germline V gene encodes CDR1 SGHDN and CDR2 FVKESK. The CDR3 contains 12 residues. CDR3 residues: CASSQVRLEQYF. CDR3 coding DNA: TGTGCCAGCAGCCAAGTAAGACTCGAGCAGTACTTC.

The J gene is TRBJ1-2, the V gene TRBV12-3 or TRBV12-4; 11 bases are a match to TRBD1. The CDR3 has 13 amino acids. The V segment lost 8 bases and the J segment 2 bases; nucleotides outside the gene matches: 1. The CDR3 coding sequence is TGTGCCAGCGGACAGGGGGCGAACTATGGCTACACCTTC. Translation: CASGQGANYGYTF.

V is TRBV3-1 (or the pseudogene TRBV3-2) and J is TRBJ2-6; no firm D call. This CDR3 contains 18 residues. Germline V lookup: CDR1 LGHDT, CDR2 YNNKEL (reference sequence). V lost 0 bases and J 0 bases, leaving 12 bases between the germline ends. The CDR3 DNA reads TGTGCCAGCAGCCAAGATCAATTCGTGGCCTCTGGGGCCAACGTCCTGACTTTC. This codes for CASSQDQFVASGANVLTF.

This clone has a single count. The rearrangement links TRBV5-4 to TRBJ1-3; 7 bases match TRBD1. Germline V gene sequence: CDR1 SGHNT, CDR2 YYREEE (reference sequence). J lost 6 bases, V lost 1 base, and 4 bases had no gene match. This CDR3 spans 14 amino acids. This CDR3 reads CASSLKGAENTIYF. CDR3 sequence (DNA): TGTGCCAGCAGCTTGAAGGGGGCTGAAAACACCATATATTTT.